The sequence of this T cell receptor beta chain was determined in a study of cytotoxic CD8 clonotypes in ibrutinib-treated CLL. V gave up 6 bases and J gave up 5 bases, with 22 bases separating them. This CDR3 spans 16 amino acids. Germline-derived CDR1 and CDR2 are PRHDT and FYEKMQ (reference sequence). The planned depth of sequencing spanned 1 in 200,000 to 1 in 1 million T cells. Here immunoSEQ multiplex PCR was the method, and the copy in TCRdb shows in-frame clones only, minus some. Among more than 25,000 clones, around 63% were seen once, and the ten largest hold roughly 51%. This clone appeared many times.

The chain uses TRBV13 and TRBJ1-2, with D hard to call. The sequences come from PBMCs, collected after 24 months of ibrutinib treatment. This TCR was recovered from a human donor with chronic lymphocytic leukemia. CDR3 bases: TGTGCCAGCAGTTACTCCACCGGGATAGGCAGTTATGGCTACACCTTC. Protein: CASSYSTGIGSYGYTF.